The clone carrying this T cell receptor beta chain was seen a handful of times. What it binds is unknown. This record comes from a study of identical twins. Study findings and constraints: Reduced insertions were recorded for abundant cord blood beta clonotypes, with no such pattern in memory repertoires. One should note that invariant MAIT and iNKT cells could partly confound zero-insertion analyses.

Via MiXCR, TCRdb re-called the 5' RACE reads, giving one row per CDR3 protein. The sample records 500,000 to 650,000 distinct CDR3 sequences, just over 7% being singletons. This sample also belongs to another study, concerning yellow fever vaccine responses in identical twins. That study adds: Reportedly, twins showed a vaccine T cell response that looked partly convergent and partly personalized.

The sequenced material came from PBMCs. The origin of this receptor is a woman aged 18-29 years in good health.

The CDR3 sequence is CSVEGNEQFF. CDR3 DNA: TGCAGCGTTGAGGGCAATGAGCAGTTCTTC. The chain is built from TRBV20-1 and TRBJ2-1; a weak D match, TRBD2 (5 bases). The germline CDR1 and CDR2 sequences are DFQATT and SNEGSKA (reference sequence). This CDR3 is built from 10 residues.